This T cell receptor beta chain is drawn from a study of blood T cells in healthy people across ages. Germline V lookup: CDR1 SGHRS, CDR2 YFSETQ. The V gene lost 3 bases and the J gene lost 2 bases, with 17 bases spanning the gap. CDR3 length: 16 residues. With regard to this clonotype: Antigen: not known.

Primed by a sample-barcoded 5' primer and a J-beta primer mix, a second PCR proceeded for roughly 7 to 12 cycles. Tags on each cDNA molecule came from a template-switch adaptor with 12 random nucleotides. Each CDR3 protein is one row after TCRdb ran MiXCR on the 5' RACE reads. The sample shows hundreds of thousands of distinct CDR3 sequences, 55% to 70% of them seen only once. Study outcomes and limitations: There were more naive CD4+ cells and higher diversity in long-lived donors than in aged donors. Bulk PBMC profiling left naive and antigen-experienced comparisons inconclusive.

The receptor comes from a man aged 25 to 40 in good health. The specimen sequenced was blood. The chain has TRBV5-1 and TRBJ1-1, with D uncertain. CDR3 region: CASSYRGSPENTEAFF. The DNA of the CDR3 is TGCGCCAGCAGCTACCGAGGCTCCCCCGAAAACACTGAAGCTTTCTTT. Looking up the rest from reference TRBV5-1 and TRBJ1-1 gives the full variable domain: KAGVTQTPRYLIKTRGQQVTLSCSPISGHRSVSWYQQTPGQGLQFLFEYFSETQRNKGNFPGRFSGRQFSNSRSEMNVSTLELGDSALYLCASSYRGSPENTEAFFGQGTRLTVV.